In this sample, the clone carrying this T cell receptor beta chain is large. The data were produced by immunoSEQ multiplex PCR, yet TCRdb's version contains in-frame clones alone and is incomplete. Of 180,000 or so clones detected, roughly 87% appear once; the ten largest clones hold 11%. Recovered status applied to Cohort 3 donors who had two consecutive negative PCRs. It also applied to those with clearance or with symptom resolution. The data stem from a study of blood T cell repertoires in COVID-19. Overall study context: Sample material is recorded as cDNA or gDNA derived from T cells, B-cell-depleted T cells, or PBMCs.

The CDR3 totals 12 residues. Germline V gene data show CDR1 as MDHEN and CDR2 as SYDVKM. The germline V and J ends were trimmed by 6 bases and 6 bases, with 8 bases remaining between them. The receptor's source is a man over 45 who had recovered from COVID-19. Specimen: PBMCs or T cells enriched from blood (not recorded which). The chain employs TRBV28 and TRBJ2-2; D not resolved. The CDR3 reads CASRYSSGELFF. CDR3 DNA sequence: TGTGCCAGCAGATACTCGTCCGGGGAGCTGTTTTTT.